These 11 T cell receptor beta chains share one sample of origin, sequenced in a study of shared clonotypes between healthy human individuals. Libraries were prepared by immunoSEQ multiplex PCR; TCRdb keeps only in-frame clonotypes and omits some of them. The data show about 1.4 million clones, with approximately 96% seen just once and roughly 1.2% held by the top ten. Sequencing was performed on naive CD4+ T cells sorted from blood. Subset defined: CD45RA+ positively selected. All receptors come from a man aged 30-40 years in good health.

The gene calls are TRBV11-2 and TRBJ2-7, with no clear D. The V gene lost 5 bases and the J gene lost 6 bases, with 8 bases spanning the gap. CDR1 and CDR2 from the germline V gene are SGHAT and FQNNGV. The CDR3 is made up of 11 amino acids. The CDR3 region is CASSPLGEQYF. CDR3 coding DNA: TGTGCCAGCAGCCCCCTCGGCGAGCAGTACTTC.

The rearrangement uses TRBV7-9 and TRBJ1-2; 7 bases are shared with TRBD1. The V gene's germline CDR1 is SEHNR and CDR2 FQNEAQ (reference sequence). The length of the CDR3 is 13 residues. V dropped 5 bases and J dropped 8; count of bases not matched to a gene: 8. The CDR3 sequence: CASSEQGNWGYTF. The CDR3 DNA is TGTGCCAGCAGCGAACAGGGGAATTGGGGCTACACCTTC.

V is TRBV7-9 and J is TRBJ2-7, with D perhaps matching TRBD2 (7 bases). Germline assignment: CDR1 SEHNR and CDR2 FQNEAQ (reference sequence). This CDR3 is 14 amino acids long. Trimming cost V 2 bases and J 2 bases, with 10 bases left between them. CDR3 in amino acids: CASSLRGAPYEQYF. The CDR3 DNA follows: TGTGCCAGCAGCTTACGGGGGGCCCCCTACGAGCAGTACTTC.

The rearrangement links TRBV7-9 to TRBJ1-4; the match to TRBD1 covers 7 bases. V lost 5 bases and J lost 8; bases outside the gene matches: 8. The CDR3 totals 14 residues. The germline V gene encodes CDR1 SEHNR and CDR2 FQNEAQ (reference sequence). Written as DNA, the CDR3 is TGTGCCAGCAGCCCCCGAGGACAGGCCGAAAAACTGTTTTTT. Its translation: CASSPRGQAEKLFF.

This chain joins TRBV23-1 and TRBJ2-1, with 8 bases aligning to TRBD1. TRBV23-1 is an ORF, with its function uncertain. V lost 7 bases to trimming and J lost 4 bases; unmatched junction nucleotides: 18. This CDR3 has 18 amino acids. CDR3 in amino acids: CASTFLLDRAGLYNEQFF. The CDR3 DNA reads as TGCGCCAGCACCTTCTTGTTGGACAGGGCAGGTCTTTACAATGAGCAGTTCTTC.

This sequence joins TRBV6-1 and TRBJ2-3, with D unresolved. CDR1 and CDR2 from the germline V gene are MNHNS and SASEGT. The CDR3 length is 14 residues. V lost 1 base to trimming and J lost 6 bases, with 11 bases between them. Here the CDR3 DNA reads TGTGCCAGCAGTGAAGGAACCAATGGCGATACGCAGTATTTT. Translating it yields CASSEGTNGDTQYF.

This clone was seen a single time. The chain couples TRBV6-5 to TRBJ1-1; TRBD1 is a possible D gene (5 bases). Germline V gene data show CDR1 as MNHEY and CDR2 as SVGAGI. The V and J ends lost 0 bases and 10 bases respectively, with 15 bases between them. The CDR3 spans 14 residues. This CDR3 is CASSYSRYGGSAFF. CDR3 in DNA: TGTGCCAGCAGTTACTCGAGATACGGGGGATCAGCTTTCTTT.

The gene calls are TRBV7-9 and TRBJ2-7; TRBD1 agrees at 8 bases. Germline CDR1 SEHNR, CDR2 FQNEAQ (reference sequence). The CDR3 totals 17 residues. V was clipped by 5 bases and J by 4 bases; unmatched bases: 16. CDR3 DNA sequence: TGTGCCAGCAGCGCGAGAGCCGGGACAGGAATTATATACGAGCAGTACTTC. Its protein is CASSARAGTGIIYEQYF.

Written as DNA, the CDR3 is TGTGCCAGCAGTCCGTCAGGGGGAACTGAAGCTTTCTTT. It yields the protein CASSPSGGTEAFF. The chain joins TRBV7-9 to TRBJ1-1, with 7 bases lining up with TRBD1. Germline V lookup: CDR1 SEHNR, CDR2 FQNEAQ (reference sequence). V was pared by 6 bases and J by 5 bases, with 6 bases of the junction left unmatched. CDR3 length: 13 residues.

V is TRBV5-1 and J is TRBJ2-1, with 12 bases matching TRBD2. The CDR3 has 15 amino acids. CDR1 and CDR2 from the germline V gene are SGHRS and YFSETQ. Unmatched junction bases numbered 7, after V lost 3 bases and J lost 9 bases. The CDR3 here is CASSSLAGGPGEQFF. In nucleotides, the CDR3 is TGCGCCAGCAGCTCTCTAGCGGGAGGGCCTGGTGAGCAGTTCTTC.

This clone was counted a single time. The chain couples TRBV14 to TRBJ2-4; D may be TRBD1 (5 bases). CDR3 length: 16 amino acids. The germline V and J ends were trimmed by 4 bases and 1 base, with 14 bases remaining between them. Germline V gene sequence: CDR1 SGHDN, CDR2 FVKESK. For the CDR3, the DNA is TGTGCCAGCAGCCTTGGGGCCAGAATGGCCAAAAACATTCAGTACTTC. Translated, it gives CASSLGARMAKNIQYF. Full variable domain (outside the CDR3, taken from reference TRBV14 and TRBJ2-4): EAGVTQFPSHSVIEKGQTVTLRCDPISGHDNLYWYRRVMGKEIKFLLHFVKESKQDESGMPNNRFLAERTGGTYSTLKVQPAELEDSGVYFCASSLGARMAKNIQYFGAGTRLSVL.